This paragraph covers one TCR beta chain sequence. These data belong to a study of shared clonotypes between healthy human individuals. This CDR3 has 14 amino acids. The germline gives CDR1 MNHNS, CDR2 SASEGT. Trimming took 6 bases from V and 3 from J, leaving 12 bases between them. Replicate PCRs from sorted subsets contained roughly 200 ng DNA, which is some 29,000 T cell genomes. Sequencing was performed with immunoSEQ multiplex PCR; in TCRdb, only in-frame clones are kept and a portion is missing. This table holds millions of clones, around 90% found once. This chain connects TRBV6-1 to TRBJ1-5; weak D call: TRBD1 (5 bases). This TCR was sampled from a man younger than 35 in good health. The sample was naive CD4+ T cells sorted from blood. As for subset: CD45RA+ positively selected. The CDR3: CASSPIGDNQPQHF. The CDR3 DNA is TGTGCCAGCAGCCCGATAGGGGACAATCAGCCCCAGCATTTT.